This TCR beta chain stems from a study of blood T cell repertoires in COVID-19. Study summary: The United States, Italy and Spain provided the acute and convalescent COVID-19 samples. T cells, B-cell-depleted T cells, or PBMCs supplied cDNA or gDNA.

In the study's own analysis: Estimation of nucleated cell counts was performed using reference gene primer amplification. The protocol was immunoSEQ multiplex PCR, while the TCRdb copy is restricted to in-frame clones and leaves out a portion. V, J and clone size are those of that table, while D and trimming were read from the DNA. Altogether 200,000 to 300,000 clones are present, more than 90% being singletons, with the ten largest covering 2% to 3%. Seattle patients were enrolled while actively infected and followed longitudinally. Germline trimming cut 2 bases from V and 4 bases from J; bases unmatched to any gene: 7. Germline lookup yields CDR1 LGHNA and CDR2 YNFKEQ. The CDR3 spans 16 residues.

The chain is built from TRBV4-2 and TRBJ2-3; 9 bases line up with TRBD1. Sequenced material: peripheral blood. The receptor comes from a person aged 18 to 30 with COVID-19, enrolled during active disease. CDR3 residues: CASSQLAGQGPDTQYF. The CDR3 DNA sequence: TGTGCCAGCAGCCAACTGGCGGGACAGGGCCCAGATACGCAGTATTTT.